This T cell receptor (beta chain) was recovered during a study of control samples from healthy donors and cancer patients. The repertoire was sequenced with immunoSEQ multiplex PCR; TCRdb's copy has only in-frame clones and lacks some. The data show 150,000 or so clones, under 95% seen once. The V gene lost 0 bases and the J gene lost 2 bases, with 5 bases spanning the gap. The CDR3 covers 14 residues. Germline loops: CDR1 SGHTA, CDR2 FQGNSA. This TCR derives from a young man in good health. The chain is built from TRBV7-2 and TRBJ1-3; D may be TRBD1 (5 bases). Sequencing was performed on blood. The CDR3 is CASSLAGAGNTIYF. As DNA, the CDR3 is TGTGCCAGCAGCTTAGCAGGGGCTGGAAACACCATATATTTT. Full variable domain (outside the CDR3, taken from reference TRBV7-2 and TRBJ1-3): GAGVSQSPSNKVTEKGKDVELRCDPISGHTALYWYRQSLGQGLEFLIYFQGNSAPDKSGLPSDRFSAERTGGSVSTLTIQRTQQEDSAVYLCASSLAGAGNTIYFGEGSWLTVV.